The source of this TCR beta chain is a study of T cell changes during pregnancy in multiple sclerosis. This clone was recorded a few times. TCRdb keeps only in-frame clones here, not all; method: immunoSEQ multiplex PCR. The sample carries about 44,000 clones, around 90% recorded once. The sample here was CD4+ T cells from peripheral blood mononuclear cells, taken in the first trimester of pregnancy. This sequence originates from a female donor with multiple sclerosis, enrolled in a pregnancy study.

The CDR3 spells CAISDPGALEAFF. The CDR3 region has the DNA TGTGCCATCAGCGATCCTGGGGCTTTGGAAGCTTTCTTT. The V and J genes are TRBV10-3 and TRBJ1-1; perhaps TRBD1 as D (5 bases). The CDR3 sequence is 13 residues long. The V gene's germline CDR1 is ENHRY and CDR2 SYGVKD. V gave up 6 bases and J gave up 8 bases, with 16 bases separating them.